Following are 31 T cell receptor beta chains from one sample sequenced in a study of T-cell memory formation after mild COVID-19. A single record per CDR3 protein comes from TCRdb applying MiXCR to the 5' RACE reads. The sample lists under 650,000 distinct CDR3 sequences, about a sixth occurring once. Sequencing was carried out using PBMCs or a T cell subset sorted from them (not recorded which). Receptors were obtained from an adult woman who had mild COVID-19 (a few samples of this study predate the infection). Cell type and time point are not known.

This clonotype was seen more than once but under ten times. The chain employs TRBV3-1 and TRBJ2-1; 12 positions match TRBD2. The J segment lost 8 bases and the V segment lost 0 bases, leaving 8 bases of the junction unmatched. Germline V lookup: CDR1 LGHDT, CDR2 YNNKEL (reference sequence). The length of the CDR3 is 17 residues. This CDR3 is CASSQEGLAGWWDEQFF. The CDR3 DNA is TGTGCCAGCAGCCAAGAGGGACTAGCGGGTTGGTGGGATGAGCAGTTCTTC.

This clonotype occurred a few times. For the CDR3, the DNA is TGTGCCAGCAGTGAGGGGGGATTTTTGGAGACCCAGTACTTC. It translates to CASSEGGFLETQYF. The rearrangement links TRBV2 to TRBJ2-5; tentatively, D is TRBD2 (6 bases). The CDR3 has 14 residues. Germline CDR1 reads SNHLY; CDR2 reads FYNNEI. The ends were cut back, 3 bases at V and 5 bases at J, with 13 bases in the middle.

The genes are TRBV19 and TRBJ2-3; 15 bases map to TRBD2. V lost 3 bases to trimming and J lost 2 bases; unmatched junction nucleotides: 12. CDR1 is LNHDA and CDR2 is SQIVND in the germline V gene (reference sequence). This CDR3 is built from 20 residues. The CDR3 bases are TGTGCCAGTAGTATCGGGACTCTGGGACTAGCGGGAGGTCCCACAGATACGCAGTATTTT. Translation: CASSIGTLGLAGGPTDTQYF.

CDR3 bases: TGCGCCAGCAGCCAAGAAGGGGGAGGGCACACTGAAGCTTTCTTT. Translated: CASSQEGGGHTEAFF. V gene TRBV4-1 combines with J gene TRBJ1-1, with a weak D call TRBD1 (6 bases). V was shortened by 0 bases and J by 3 bases, with 11 bases between the two germline ends. CDR1 MGHRA and CDR2 YSYEKL come from the germline V gene. The CDR3 consists of 15 residues.

This clonotype has a handful of counts. The rearrangement joins TRBV12-3 or TRBV12-4 to TRBJ2-7, with 7 bases identical to TRBD1. The CDR3 has 13 amino acids. The ends lost 6 bases at V and 3 bases at J; junction bases unmatched: 5. The CDR3 protein is CASRLTGHYEQYF. DNA of the CDR3: TGTGCCAGCAGGTTGACAGGGCACTACGAGCAGTACTTC.

The chain is built from TRBV7-3 and TRBJ2-3; the D gene is possibly TRBD1 (7 bases). The CDR3 loop spans 16 amino acids. V lost 0 bases to trimming and J lost 1 base, with 11 bases between them. The germline gives CDR1 SGHTA, CDR2 FQGTGA. The CDR3 nucleotides are TGTGCCAGCAGCTTAACGCAGGGGGGTGGCACAGATACGCAGTATTTT. Its translation: CASSLTQGGGTDTQYF.

The rearrangement uses TRBV19 and TRBJ2-3; 12 bases map to TRBD2. V gave up 8 bases and J gave up 14 bases; unmatched junction bases: 14. Germline assignment: CDR1 LNHDA and CDR2 SQIVND (reference sequence). This CDR3 is 14 amino acids long. As DNA, the CDR3 is TGTGCCAGTTCTTCAAGTGGACTAGCGGGACTTGTGTATTTT. This gives the protein CASSSSGLAGLVYF.

The genes are TRBV12-3 or TRBV12-4 and TRBJ2-7; 8 bases agree with TRBD1. After removal of 5 bases from V and 1 base from J, the junction contained 10 bases not matched to a gene. The CDR3 has 16 amino acids. The CDR3 here is CASSLPGQGRSYEQYF. CDR3 bases: TGTGCCAGCAGTCTACCCGGACAGGGACGGTCCTACGAGCAGTACTTC.

The chain has TRBV7-9 and TRBJ2-5; D gene ambiguous. Trimming took off 1 base at V and 3 bases at J, with 12 bases between the two ends. Germline V CDR1 and CDR2: SEHNR, FQNEAQ (reference sequence). The CDR3 extends over 15 amino acids. The CDR3 region has the DNA TGTGCCAGCAGCTTAGGGTCGGCGGTCAAAGAGACCCAGTACTTC. As protein: CASSLGSAVKETQYF.

Written as DNA, the CDR3 is TGCAGTGGAGTAAGCCTGAACACCGGGGAGCTGTTTTTT. This gives the protein CSGVSLNTGELFF. The chain uses TRBV20-1 and TRBJ2-2; D not certain. Germline lookup yields CDR1 DFQATT and CDR2 SNEGSKA (reference sequence). This CDR3 is 13 amino acids long. Trimming cost V 7 bases and J 1 base, with 10 bases left between them.

This clonotype was observed many times. CDR3 region: CSATPRRPEGYEQYF. In DNA, the CDR3 is TGCAGTGCTACCCCTAGACGACCGGAGGGCTACGAGCAGTACTTC. The J gene is TRBJ2-7, the V gene TRBV20-1, with D possibly being TRBD2 (6 bases). The CDR3 has 15 amino acids. Trimming took 4 bases from V and 3 from J, leaving 19 bases between them. CDR1 and CDR2 from the germline V gene are DFQATT and SNEGSKA (reference sequence).

The chain joins TRBV11-3 to TRBJ2-3, with TRBD2 matching 9 bases. The trim removed 4 bases at V and 2 bases at J, leaving 7 bases unmatched. Germline V gene data show CDR1 as SGHNT and CDR2 as YENEEA. This CDR3 spans 16 amino acids. CDR3 sequence: CASSSRVAGVTDTQYF. For the CDR3, the DNA is TGTGCCAGCAGCTCCCGGGTAGCGGGGGTCACAGATACGCAGTATTTT.

The V and J genes are TRBV6-5 and TRBJ2-7; D call uncertain. The V gene lost 2 bases and the J gene lost 1 base, with 12 bases spanning the gap. Germline V gene data show CDR1 as MNHEY and CDR2 as SVGAGI. The CDR3 totals 15 residues. The CDR3 sequence is CASSYGVPGSYEQYF. CDR3 coding DNA: TGTGCCAGCAGTTACGGGGTCCCCGGGTCCTACGAGCAGTACTTC.

This clonotype was found a few times. V gene TRBV7-2 combines with J gene TRBJ2-5, with TRBD2 matching over 9 bases. V lost 0 bases, J lost 4 bases, and 0 bases stayed unmatched. The CDR3 contains 14 residues. The V gene's germline CDR1 is SGHTA and CDR2 FQGNSA. The CDR3 region is CASSLALAGETQYF. CDR3 in DNA: TGTGCCAGCAGCTTAGCACTAGCGGGAGAGACCCAGTACTTC.

This clonotype was counted a few times. The chain carries TRBV6-5 and TRBJ1-1; D unresolved. This CDR3 comprises 13 residues. The germline gives CDR1 MNHEY, CDR2 SVGAGI. Between the trimmed V and J ends, which lost 5 bases and 5 bases, there was a span of 12 bases. The CDR3 region has the DNA TGTGCCAGCAGTCCTGTCCCTGGAACTGAAGCTTTCTTT. The encoded protein is CASSPVPGTEAFF.

This clonotype was counted a few times. V usage is TRBV24-1 and J usage is TRBJ2-2; D remains unclear. The CDR3 contains 13 residues. Germline V CDR1 and CDR2: KGHDR, SFDVKD. Trimming removed 11 bases at V and 3 bases at J, with 12 bases between. The CDR3 coding sequence is TGTGCCATCCGACGGCCGGACACCGGGGAGCTGTTTTTT. Protein: CAIRRPDTGELFF.

J is TRBJ2-5 and V is TRBV19, with a possible D match to TRBD2 (5 bases). Per germline, CDR1 LNHDA and CDR2 SQIVND (reference sequence). Trimming shortened V by 5 bases and J by 1 base, and 11 bases separated the two germline ends. This CDR3 is 14 amino acids long. The CDR3 loop is CASSAPTSQETQYF. The CDR3 coding sequence is TGTGCCAGTAGTGCCCCAACTAGCCAAGAGACCCAGTACTTC.

This clonotype was picked up a small number of times. This chain connects TRBV11-1 to TRBJ2-7; no clear D gene. V lost 3 bases to trimming and J lost 1 base, with 10 bases between them. CDR3 length equals 14 residues. From germline, CDR1 is SGHAT and CDR2 FQDESV (reference sequence). CDR3 sequence reads: CASSFLGQSYEQYF. The CDR3 coding sequence is TGTGCCAGCAGCTTCCTGGGTCAGTCCTACGAGCAGTACTTC.

The chain is built from TRBV6-2 or TRBV6-3 and TRBJ2-2; TRBD1 agrees at 10 bases. V lost 2 bases, J lost 5 bases, and 8 bases stayed unmatched. CDR1 and CDR2 (germline): MNHEY, SVGEGT. This CDR3 spans 17 amino acids. In nucleotides, the CDR3 is TGTGCCAGCAGTTACGGCCCGGGACAGGGGCCAACCGGGGAGCTGTTTTTT. Translated, it gives CASSYGPGQGPTGELFF.

The rearrangement joins TRBV20-1 to TRBJ1-5; TRBD1 might be the D (6 bases). Germline CDR1 is DFQATT and CDR2 is SNEGSKA (reference sequence). The CDR3 consists of 18 residues. V was pared by 2 bases and J by 0 bases, with 20 bases between. CDR3 coding DNA: TGCAGTGCTAGACGTCTTATTCGAACAGGGATTAGCAATCAGCCCCAGCATTTT. This codes for CSARRLIRTGISNQPQHF.

This chain uses TRBV4-1 with TRBJ1-2; unclear D gene. This CDR3 comprises 14 residues. Germline-derived CDR1 and CDR2 are MGHRA and YSYEKL. V was clipped by 8 bases and J by 2 bases, with 15 bases between them. The CDR3 DNA reads TGCGCCAGCTCTCACCCCCCGCGGAACTATGGCTACACCTTC. Residues: CASSHPPRNYGYTF.

This chain uses TRBV4-1 with TRBJ1-4; D gene uncertain. The germline gives CDR1 MGHRA, CDR2 YSYEKL. The CDR3 totals 16 residues. Trimming shortened V by 0 bases and J by 8 bases, and 16 bases separated the two germline ends. The CDR3 is CASSQDRQGLPEKLFF. Written as DNA, the CDR3 is TGCGCCAGCAGCCAAGACCGGCAAGGCTTGCCAGAAAAACTGTTTTTT.

J is TRBJ2-5 and V is TRBV5-1; perhaps D is TRBD1 or TRBD2 (5 bases each). The CDR3 loop spans 14 amino acids. Trimming removed 5 bases from V and 0 bases from J, with 11 bases in between. Germline V lookup: CDR1 SGHRS, CDR2 YFSETQ. The CDR3 nucleotides read TGCGCCAGCAGAGGCGAGGGGTACCAAGAGACCCAGTACTTC. Amino acid sequence: CASRGEGYQETQYF.

This clonotype has only a few counts. J is TRBJ2-7 and V is TRBV20-1; no firm D call. The CDR3 totals 13 residues. The V gene's germline CDR1 is DFQATT and CDR2 SNEGSKA (reference sequence). V was trimmed by 0 bases and J by 2 bases, leaving 8 bases between them. The CDR3 DNA reads TGCAGTGCTAGAGATGGCGCGACCTACGAGCAGTACTTC. This encodes CSARDGATYEQYF.

The J gene is TRBJ2-5, the V gene TRBV7-2; TRBD2 matches 8 bases. The length of the CDR3 is 14 residues. Germline CDR1 SGHTA, CDR2 FQGNSA. V shed 1 base and J 3 bases; nucleotides not matched to a gene: 1. The CDR3 DNA follows: TGTGCCAGCAGCTTAGAGCGGGGGAAAGAGACCCAGTACTTC. Translated, it gives CASSLERGKETQYF.

V gene TRBV20-1 combines with J gene TRBJ2-1; the D is unclear. There are 12 residues in the CDR3. CDR1 and CDR2 (germline): DFQATT, SNEGSKA (reference sequence). V lost 5 bases, J lost 8 bases, and 13 bases lay in between. The CDR3 nucleotides are TGCAGTGCTGCGACCCAGACGGATGAGCAGTTCTTC. Translation: CSAATQTDEQFF.

This sequence joins TRBV24-1 and TRBJ1-5; D not resolved. The CDR3 has 15 residues. Germline V lookup: CDR1 KGHDR, CDR2 SFDVKD. The V end was cut by 3 bases, the J end by 0 bases, with 8 bases between. This CDR3 is CATSDARYSNQPQHF. For the CDR3, the DNA is TGTGCCACCAGTGATGCCCGATATAGCAATCAGCCCCAGCATTTT.

The genes are TRBV4-1 and TRBJ2-2, with 8 bases lining up with TRBD2. Germline V gene sequence: CDR1 MGHRA, CDR2 YSYEKL. This CDR3 contains 19 residues. V was clipped by 0 bases and J by 2 bases; unmatched bases: 11. The CDR3 nucleotides read TGCGCCAGCAGCCAAGAAAGTTTGGCGGGGGGACCTAACACCGGGGAGCTGTTTTTT. Residues: CASSQESLAGGPNTGELFF.

The chain has TRBV12-5 and TRBJ1-3, with a weak D call TRBD1 (6 bases). The CDR3 covers 17 residues. Trimming took off 5 bases at V and 2 bases at J, with 19 bases between the two ends. Germline loops: CDR1 LGHNT, CDR2 FRNRAP. The CDR3 sequence: CASGPPLTGPTGNTIYF. Here the CDR3 DNA reads TGTGCTAGTGGTCCCCCGCTGACAGGACCCACTGGAAACACCATATATTTT.

This clonotype was seen a few times. The rearrangement links TRBV29-1 to TRBJ2-5, with D hard to call. Trimming shortened V by 5 bases and J by 4 bases, and 11 bases separated the two germline ends. CDR1 is SQVTM, CDR2 ANQGSEA, per germline. The CDR3 runs 12 residues. The CDR3 nucleotides are TGCAGCGTTTCAGACCCAAGAGAGACCCAGTACTTC. It specifies CSVSDPRETQYF.

V and J are TRBV27 and TRBJ2-7; 12 positions agree with TRBD2. Germline-derived CDR1 and CDR2 are MNHEY and SMNVEV (reference sequence). V dropped 0 bases and J dropped 7; count of bases not matched to a gene: 4. The length of the CDR3 is 15 residues. The CDR3 nucleotides read TGTGCCAGCAGTTTATCGCTAGCGGGAGGGAGAGAGCAGTACTTC. Protein product: CASSLSLAGGREQYF.